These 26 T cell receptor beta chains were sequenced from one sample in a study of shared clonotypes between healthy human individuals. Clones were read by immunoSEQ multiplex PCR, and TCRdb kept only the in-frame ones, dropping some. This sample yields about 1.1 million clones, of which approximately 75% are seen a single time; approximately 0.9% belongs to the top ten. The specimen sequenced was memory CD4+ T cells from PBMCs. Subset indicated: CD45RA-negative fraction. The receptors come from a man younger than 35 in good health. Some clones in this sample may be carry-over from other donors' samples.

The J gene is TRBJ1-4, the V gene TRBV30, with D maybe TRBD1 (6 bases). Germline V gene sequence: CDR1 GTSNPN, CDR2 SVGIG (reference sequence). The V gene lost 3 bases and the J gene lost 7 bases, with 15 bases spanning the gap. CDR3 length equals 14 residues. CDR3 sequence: CAWRRGGPGEKLFF. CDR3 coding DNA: TGTGCCTGGAGACGCGGGGGGCCCGGTGAAAAACTGTTTTTT.

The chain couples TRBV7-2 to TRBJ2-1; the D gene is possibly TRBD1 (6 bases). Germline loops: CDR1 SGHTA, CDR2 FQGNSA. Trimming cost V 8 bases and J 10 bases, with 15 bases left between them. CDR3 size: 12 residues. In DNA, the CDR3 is TGTGCCAGCCAGAATATAGGGGGAGAGCAGTTCTTC. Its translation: CASQNIGGEQFF.

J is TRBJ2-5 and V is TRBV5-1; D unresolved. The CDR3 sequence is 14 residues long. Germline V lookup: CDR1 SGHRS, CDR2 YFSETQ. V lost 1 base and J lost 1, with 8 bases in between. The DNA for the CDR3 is TGCGCCAGCAGCTTGCCATACGTCCAAGAGACCCAGTACTTC. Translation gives CASSLPYVQETQYF.

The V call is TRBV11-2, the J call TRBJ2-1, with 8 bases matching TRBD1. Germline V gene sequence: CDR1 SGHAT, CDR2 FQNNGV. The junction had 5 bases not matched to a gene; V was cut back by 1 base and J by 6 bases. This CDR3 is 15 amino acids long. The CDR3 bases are TGTGCCAGCAGCTTAGCACAGGGGGTGGCCAATGAGCAGTTCTTC. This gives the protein CASSLAQGVANEQFF.

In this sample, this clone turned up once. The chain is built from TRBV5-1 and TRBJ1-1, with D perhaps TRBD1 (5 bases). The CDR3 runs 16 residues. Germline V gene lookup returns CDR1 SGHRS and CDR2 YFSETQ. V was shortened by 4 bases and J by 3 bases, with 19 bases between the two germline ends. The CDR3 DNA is TGCGCCAGCAGCATGGGGCCAGCTATGGCGGACACTGAAGCTTTCTTT. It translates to CASSMGPAMADTEAFF. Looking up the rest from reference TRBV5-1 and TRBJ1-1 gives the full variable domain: KAGVTQTPRYLIKTRGQQVTLSCSPISGHRSVSWYQQTPGQGLQFLFEYFSETQRNKGNFPGRFSGRQFSNSRSEMNVSTLELGDSALYLCASSMGPAMADTEAFFGQGTRLTVV.

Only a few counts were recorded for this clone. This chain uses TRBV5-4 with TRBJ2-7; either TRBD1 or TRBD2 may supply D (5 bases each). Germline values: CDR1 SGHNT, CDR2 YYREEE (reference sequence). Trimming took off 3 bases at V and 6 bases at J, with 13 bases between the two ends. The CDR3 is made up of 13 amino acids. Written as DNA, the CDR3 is TGTGCCAGCAGCTCGTGGGGGAAGGGCGAGCAGTACTTC. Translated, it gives CASSSWGKGEQYF.

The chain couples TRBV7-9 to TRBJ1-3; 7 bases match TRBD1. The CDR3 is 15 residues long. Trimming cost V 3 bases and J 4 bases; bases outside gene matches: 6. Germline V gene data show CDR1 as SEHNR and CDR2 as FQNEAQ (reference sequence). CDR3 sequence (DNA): TGTGCCAGCAGCTTCCAGGGGGGATCAGGAAACACCATATATTTT. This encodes CASSFQGGSGNTIYF.

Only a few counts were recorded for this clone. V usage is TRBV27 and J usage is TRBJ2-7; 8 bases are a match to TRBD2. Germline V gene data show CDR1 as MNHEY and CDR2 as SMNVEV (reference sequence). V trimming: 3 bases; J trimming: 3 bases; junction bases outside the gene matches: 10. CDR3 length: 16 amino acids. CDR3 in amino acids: CASSFPRLAILYEQYF. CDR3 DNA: TGTGCCAGCAGTTTCCCCCGACTAGCGATACTCTACGAGCAGTACTTC.

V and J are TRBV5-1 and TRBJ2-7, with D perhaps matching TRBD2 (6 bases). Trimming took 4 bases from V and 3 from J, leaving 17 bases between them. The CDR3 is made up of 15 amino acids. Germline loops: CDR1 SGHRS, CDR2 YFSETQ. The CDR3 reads CASSLQASAYYEQYF. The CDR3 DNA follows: TGCGCCAGCAGCCTCCAGGCTAGCGCCTACTACGAGCAGTACTTC. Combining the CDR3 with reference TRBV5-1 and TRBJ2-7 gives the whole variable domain KAGVTQTPRYLIKTRGQQVTLSCSPISGHRSVSWYQQTPGQGLQFLFEYFSETQRNKGNFPGRFSGRQFSNSRSEMNVSTLELGDSALYLCASSLQASAYYEQYFGPGTRLTVT.

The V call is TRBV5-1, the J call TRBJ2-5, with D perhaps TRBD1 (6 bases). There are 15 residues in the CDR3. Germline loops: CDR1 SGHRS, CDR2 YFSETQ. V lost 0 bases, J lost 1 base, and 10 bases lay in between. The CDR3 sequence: CASSLVGQSQETQYF. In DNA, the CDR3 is TGCGCCAGCAGCTTGGTTGGACAGTCCCAAGAGACCCAGTACTTC.

CDR3 amino acids: CASSPTRQGFEDTQYF. DNA for the CDR3: TGTGCCAGCAGCCCAACCCGACAGGGCTTTGAAGATACGCAGTATTTT. This chain joins TRBV7-9 and TRBJ2-3; 7 nucleotides agree with TRBD1. Trimming at V came to 5 bases and at J to 5 bases, leaving 13 bases not matched to a gene. The CDR3 length is 16 residues. Germline V gene lookup returns CDR1 SEHNR and CDR2 FQNEAQ (reference sequence).

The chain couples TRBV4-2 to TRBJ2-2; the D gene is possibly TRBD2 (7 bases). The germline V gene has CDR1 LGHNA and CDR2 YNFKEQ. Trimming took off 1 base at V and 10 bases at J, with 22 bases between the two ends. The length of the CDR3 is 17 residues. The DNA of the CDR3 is TGTGCCAGCAGCCAAGGAGGGGGAGTGGTAGCGGGCCAGGAGCTGTTTTTT. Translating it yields CASSQGGGVVAGQELFF.

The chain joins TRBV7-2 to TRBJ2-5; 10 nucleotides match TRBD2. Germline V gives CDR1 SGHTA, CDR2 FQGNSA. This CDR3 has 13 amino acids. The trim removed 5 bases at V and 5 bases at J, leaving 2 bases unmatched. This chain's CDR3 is CASSPSGSETQYF. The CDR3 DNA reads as TGTGCCAGCAGCCCTAGCGGGAGTGAGACCCAGTACTTC.

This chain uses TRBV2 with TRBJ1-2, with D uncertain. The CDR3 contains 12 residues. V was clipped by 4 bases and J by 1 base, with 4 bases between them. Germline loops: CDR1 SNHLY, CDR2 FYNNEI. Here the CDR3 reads CASSAINYGYTF. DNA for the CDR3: TGTGCCAGCAGTGCTATTAACTATGGCTACACCTTC.

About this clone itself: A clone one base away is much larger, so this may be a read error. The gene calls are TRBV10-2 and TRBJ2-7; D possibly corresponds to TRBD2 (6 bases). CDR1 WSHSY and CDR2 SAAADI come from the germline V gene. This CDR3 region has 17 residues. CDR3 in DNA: TGCGGCAGCAGTGAGGCCCTGGGGTGGGCGGGAACCTACGAGCAGTACTTC. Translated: CGSSEALGWAGTYEQYF.

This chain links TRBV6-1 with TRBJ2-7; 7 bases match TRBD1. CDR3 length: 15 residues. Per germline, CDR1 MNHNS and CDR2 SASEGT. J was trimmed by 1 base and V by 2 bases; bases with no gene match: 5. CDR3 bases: TGTGCCAGCAGTGAACGGACAGGCTTTTCCTACGAGCAGTACTTC. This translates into CASSERTGFSYEQYF.

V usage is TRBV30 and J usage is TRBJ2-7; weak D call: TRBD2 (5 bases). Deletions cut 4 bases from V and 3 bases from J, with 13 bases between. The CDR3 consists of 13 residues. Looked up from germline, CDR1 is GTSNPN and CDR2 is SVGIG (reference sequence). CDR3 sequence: CAWTPGVGYEQYF. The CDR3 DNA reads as TGTGCCTGGACTCCCGGGGTGGGCTACGAGCAGTACTTC.

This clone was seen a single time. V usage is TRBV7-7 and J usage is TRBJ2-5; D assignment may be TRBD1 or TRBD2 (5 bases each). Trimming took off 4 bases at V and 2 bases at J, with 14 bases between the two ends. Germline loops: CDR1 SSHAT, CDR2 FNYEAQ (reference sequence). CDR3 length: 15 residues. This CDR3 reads CASSSNIGTQETQYF. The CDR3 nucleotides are TGTGCCAGCAGCTCCAACATAGGGACGCAAGAGACCCAGTACTTC.

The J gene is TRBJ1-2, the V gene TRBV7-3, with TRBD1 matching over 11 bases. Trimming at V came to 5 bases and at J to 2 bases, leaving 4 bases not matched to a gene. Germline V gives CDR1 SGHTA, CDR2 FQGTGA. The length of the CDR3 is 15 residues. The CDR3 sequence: CASSIGQGANYGYTF. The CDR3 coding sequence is TGTGCCAGCAGCATTGGACAGGGGGCGAACTATGGCTACACCTTC. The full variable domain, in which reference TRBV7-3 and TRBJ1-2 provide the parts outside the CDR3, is GAGVSQTPSNKVTEKGKYVELRCDPISGHTALYWYRQSLGQGPEFLIYFQGTGAADDSGLPNDRFFAVRPEGSVSTLKIQRTERGDSAVYLCASSIGQGANYGYTFGSGTRLTVV.

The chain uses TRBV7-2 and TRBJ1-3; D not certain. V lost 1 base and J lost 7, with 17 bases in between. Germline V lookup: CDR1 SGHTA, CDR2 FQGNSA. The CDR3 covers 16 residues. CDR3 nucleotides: TGTGCCAGCAGCTTAGACCTAGTCAAGAACGGGAACACCATATATTTT. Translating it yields CASSLDLVKNGNTIYF.

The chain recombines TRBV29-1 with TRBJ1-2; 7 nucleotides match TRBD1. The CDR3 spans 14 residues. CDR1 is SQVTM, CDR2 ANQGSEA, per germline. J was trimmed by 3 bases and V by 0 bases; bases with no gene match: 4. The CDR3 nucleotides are TGCAGCGTTGAAGATCGAGGACAGGACTATGGCTACACCTTC. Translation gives CSVEDRGQDYGYTF.

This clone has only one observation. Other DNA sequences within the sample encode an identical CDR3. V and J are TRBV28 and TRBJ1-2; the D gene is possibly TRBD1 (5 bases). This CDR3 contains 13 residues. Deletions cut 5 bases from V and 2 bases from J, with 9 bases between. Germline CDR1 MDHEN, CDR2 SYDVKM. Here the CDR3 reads CASSLAGNYGYTF. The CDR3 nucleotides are TGTGCCAGCAGTCTGGCAGGGAACTATGGCTACACCTTC.

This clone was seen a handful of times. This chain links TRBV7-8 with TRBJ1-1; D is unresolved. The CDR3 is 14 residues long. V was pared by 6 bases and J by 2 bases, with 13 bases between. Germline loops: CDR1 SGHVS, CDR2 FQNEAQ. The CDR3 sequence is CASRWALTNTEAFF. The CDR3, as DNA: TGTGCCAGCAGGTGGGCCCTTACAAACACTGAAGCTTTCTTT.

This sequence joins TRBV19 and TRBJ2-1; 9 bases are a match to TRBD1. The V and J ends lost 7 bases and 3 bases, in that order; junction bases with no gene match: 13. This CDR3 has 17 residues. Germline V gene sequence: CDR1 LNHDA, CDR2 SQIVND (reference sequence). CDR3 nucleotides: TGTGCCAGTACCCCCCTCGACAGGGGGGGCGGCTACAATGAGCAGTTCTTC. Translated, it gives CASTPLDRGGGYNEQFF.

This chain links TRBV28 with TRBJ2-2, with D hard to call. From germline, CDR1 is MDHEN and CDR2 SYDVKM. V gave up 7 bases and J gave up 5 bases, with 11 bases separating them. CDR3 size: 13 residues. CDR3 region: CASTLRVTGELFF. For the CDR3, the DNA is TGTGCCAGCACCTTACGGGTGACCGGGGAGCTGTTTTTT. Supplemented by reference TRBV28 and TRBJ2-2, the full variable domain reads DVKVTQSSRYLVKRTGEKVFLECVQDMDHENMFWYRQDPGLGLRLIYFSYDVKMKEKGDIPEGYSVSREKKERFSLILESASTNQTSMYLCASTLRVTGELFFGEGSRLTVL.

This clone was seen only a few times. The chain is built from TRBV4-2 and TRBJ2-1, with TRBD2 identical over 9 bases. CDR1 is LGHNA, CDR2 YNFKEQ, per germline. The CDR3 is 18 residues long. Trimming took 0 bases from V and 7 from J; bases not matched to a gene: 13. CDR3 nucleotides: TGTGCCAGCAGCCAAGATGAGGCTAGCGGGATGGCAAGGAATGAGCAGTTCTTC. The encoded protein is CASSQDEASGMARNEQFF.